These 15 T cell receptor beta chains came from one sample sequenced in a study of CXCR3-negative and CXCR3-positive naive CD8 T cells. Study-level results: Naive cells positive for CXCR3 carried more hydrophobic TRB CDR3s than CXCR3-negative ones.

The study made its TRB cDNA libraries by 5' RACE, adding UMI labels. Reanalyzing the 5' RACE reads, TCRdb keeps one entry per CDR3 protein, without DNA. This table holds about 110,000 distinct CDR3 sequences. These receptors' antigens are unknown. The source material was naive CXCR3+ CD8+ T cells from blood. Subset denoted: CD45RO-CCR7+CD27+CD95- naive CD8+ T cells expressing CXCR3 (TNR3+). These receptor sequences come from a human donor in good health. Some clones in this sample may be carry-over from other donors' samples.

The chain links TRBV29-1 to TRBJ2-6; checking the TCRdb D call of TRBD2 is not possible without DNA. The CDR3 contains 12 residues. Germline CDR1 reads SQVTM; CDR2 reads ANQGSEA. This CDR3 is CSVGGGANVLTF.

Here the CDR3 reads CASSFFSWSSSYNEQFF. This rearrangement joins TRBV28 to TRBJ2-1. From germline, CDR1 is MDHEN and CDR2 SYDVKM. The CDR3 extends over 17 amino acids.

CDR3 residues: CASSPRPDTIYF. The rearrangement joins TRBV7-9 to TRBJ1-3. CDR3 length: 12 residues. Per germline, CDR1 SEHNR and CDR2 FQNEAQ (reference sequence).

V is TRBV19 and J is TRBJ2-2; the TCRdb call, TRBD2, lacks DNA for checking. This CDR3 has 15 residues. CDR1 is LNHDA, CDR2 SQIVND, per germline (reference sequence). The CDR3 is CASSSGTLNTGELFF.

The chain employs TRBV27 and TRBJ2-7. This CDR3 has 15 amino acids. The germline V gene encodes CDR1 MNHEY and CDR2 SMNVEV (reference sequence). CDR3 loop: CASSSWTGGTYEQYF.

V usage is TRBV29-1 and J usage is TRBJ1-1. Germline CDR1 is SQVTM and CDR2 is ANQGSEA. CDR3 length: 12 residues. CDR3 in amino acids: CSAWTGNTEAFF.

The V and J genes are TRBV7-6 and TRBJ2-1; TCRdb lists TRBD1, though no DNA is available to test this call. The length of the CDR3 is 17 residues. CDR1 and CDR2 (germline): SGHVS, FNYEAQ. The chain's CDR3 is CASSLEGQVSSYNEQFF.

The chain links TRBV7-2 to TRBJ1-1; absent DNA, TCRdb's TRBD1 call cannot be checked. The CDR3 runs to 13 residues. Per germline, CDR1 SGHTA and CDR2 FQGNSA. This CDR3 is CASMEGVVTEAFF.

The J gene is TRBJ1-2, the V gene TRBV29-1; the TCRdb call, TRBD1, lacks DNA for checking. This CDR3 contains 13 residues. Germline-derived CDR1 and CDR2 are SQVTM and ANQGSEA. The CDR3 sequence: CSDRTGNHYGYTF.

The V call is TRBV7-9, the J call TRBJ2-6; absent DNA, TCRdb's TRBD1 call cannot be checked. Germline lookup yields CDR1 SEHNR and CDR2 FQNEAQ (reference sequence). The CDR3 is made up of 19 amino acids. CDR3 region: CASSFSGGASLDGANVLTF.

This chain links TRBV7-6 with TRBJ1-1. Germline V gene lookup returns CDR1 SGHVS and CDR2 FNYEAQ. This CDR3 comprises 13 residues. The CDR3 loop is CASRGDLNTEAFF.

This rearrangement joins TRBV11-2 to TRBJ2-7. The CDR3 totals 14 residues. Germline V gene lookup returns CDR1 SGHAT and CDR2 FQNNGV. CDR3 amino acids: CASSLGASQYEQYF.

The rearrangement links TRBV6-2 or TRBV6-3 to TRBJ2-3; TCRdb names TRBD2, which stays unverified in the absence of DNA. Germline V gene data show CDR1 as MNHEY and CDR2 as SVGEGT. The CDR3 runs 13 residues. The CDR3 protein is CASGNPLGDTQYF.

The chain recombines TRBV12-3 or TRBV12-4 with TRBJ2-7; TCRdb's D call of TRBD1 is untestable without DNA. The CDR3 totals 12 residues. The CDR3 is CASSPPGHEQYF.

This sequence joins TRBV2 and TRBJ1-5; absent DNA, TCRdb's TRBD1 call cannot be checked. Germline CDR1 reads SNHLY; CDR2 reads FYNNEI. The CDR3 is 14 amino acids. The CDR3: CASRLRGSNQPQHF. The variable domain in full, with the rest retrieved from reference TRBV2 and TRBJ1-5, is EPEVTQTPSHQVTQMGQEVILRCVPISNHLYFYWYRQILGQKVEFLVSFYNNEISEKSEIFDDQFSVERPDGSNFTLKIRSTKLEDSAMYFCASRLRGSNQPQHFGDGTRLSIL.